Included here is one TCR beta chain sequence, with context. Other nucleotide sequences from this sample produce the same CDR3. This entry comes from a study of a mutant IDH1 vaccine in newly diagnosed glioma. TCRdb keeps only in-frame clones here, not all; method: immunoSEQ multiplex PCR. Among roughly 84,000 clones listed, roughly 80% were seen once. Germline CDR1 is SNHLY and CDR2 is FYNNEI. The CDR3 loop spans 11 amino acids. The V end lost 6 bases, the J end lost 7 bases, and 6 bases lay between the germline ends. Time point given: baseline, week 1 (first vaccination visit). The treatment here: pre-vaccination baseline after standard-of-care therapy.

The chain is built from TRBV2 and TRBJ1-4; D ambiguous. This clonotype originated in a man aged 40-55 years with glioma. Some clones in this sample may be carry-over from other donors' samples. Sequenced here: PBMCs, sampled from a glioma patient treated with radiotherapy, temozolomide or both. CDR3 nucleotide sequence: TGTGCCAGCAGGGGCGGTGAAAAACTGTTTTTT. Translating gives CASRGGEKLFF.